This T cell receptor (beta chain) came from a study of T-cell reconstitution after alpha-beta-depleted transplantation in children. Study-wide results and caveats: One year after transplant, T-cell counts and diversity came mostly from newly produced T cells. Roughly two months post-transplant, alpha-beta T cells reportedly originated from several hundred graft clones that had expanded. Some patients' high day-60 TCRbeta diversity was traced to surviving recipient T cells and thymic progenitors.

CDR3 length equals 18 residues. V shed 0 bases, J shed 5 bases, and the junction held 15 bases outside the gene matches. Per the germline V gene, CDR1 is SGHAT and CDR2 is FQNNGV. Researchers prepared the TCRbeta library using unique molecular identifiers, the study reports. Each CDR3 protein gets one entry after TCRdb re-called the PCR reads with MiXCR. Of roughly 420,000 distinct CDR3 sequences in the sample, about 16% were seen once. This clonotype was detected only a few times. Its specificity is not known. The specimen was PBMCs, mostly from graft donor cells, collected 360 days after TCRalphabeta/CD19-depleted stem cell transplant. The chain uses TRBV11-2 and TRBJ2-7, with TRBD2 matching 8 bases. The TCR sequence derives from a boy under three years old who had a stem cell transplant for Wiskott-Aldrich syndrome, so the T cells may come from the graft donor. The CDR3 DNA is TGTGCCAGCAGCTTAGAGACCTGGGGGACTAGAAGAGAGAACGAGCAGTACTTC. This encodes CASSLETWGTRRENEQYF.